This TCR beta chain was identified during a study of T cell responses to AZD1222 COVID-19 vaccine. Study-wide points: Of spike-specific TCRs, nearly half reportedly target regions left unmutated in variants. Repertoire sampling happened only post peak T cell response.

Only in-frame clones appear in the TCRdb table, and some are missing; sequencing was by immunoSEQ multiplex PCR. This table holds approximately 190,000 clones, approximately 91% found once. The V and J ends lost 2 bases and 4 bases respectively, with 15 bases between them. The CDR3 totals 15 residues. Germline V gene sequence: CDR1 SGHRS, CDR2 YFSETQ. A note on this clone: Antigen specificity is unknown.

The receptor's source is an adult in good health. The chain is built from TRBV5-1 and TRBJ1-2, with D hard to call. Sequenced material: peripheral blood, taken on day 0 of AZD1222 vaccination. CDR3 DNA sequence: TGCGCCAGCAGCTTAGATGTCCAGAAACTCTATGGCTACACCTTC. Translating it yields CASSLDVQKLYGYTF.